This TCR beta chain comes out of a study of OX40 agonist ivuxolimab in advanced cancers. Study-level background: Participants averaged roughly 57 years of age (range roughly 20 to 90) and were 75% to 90% male.

The CDR3 consists of 14 residues. The ends were cut back, 5 bases at V and 1 base at J, with 12 bases in the middle. The germline gives CDR1 GTSNPN, CDR2 SVGIG (reference sequence). Study-wide findings and caveats: Dosing at 0.1 to 3.0 mg/kg was accompanied by clonal expansion of CD4+ and CD8+ blood T cells by week 6.

With regard to this clone: Antigen specificity is unknown.

TCRdb keeps only in-frame clones here, not all; method: immunoSEQ multiplex PCR. The table includes tens of thousands of clones, 80% to 90% detected once. The origin of this receptor is an adult with an advanced solid tumor such as melanoma, head and neck, liver or kidney cancer. V is TRBV30 and J is TRBJ1-3, with D unresolved. The sample here was CD4+ or CD8+ T cells sorted from blood, taken in a trial of the OX40 agonist ivuxolimab. The CDR3 DNA is TGTGCCTGGTCCCCCGGACTATCTGGAAACACCATATATTTT. Translated, it gives CAWSPGLSGNTIYF.